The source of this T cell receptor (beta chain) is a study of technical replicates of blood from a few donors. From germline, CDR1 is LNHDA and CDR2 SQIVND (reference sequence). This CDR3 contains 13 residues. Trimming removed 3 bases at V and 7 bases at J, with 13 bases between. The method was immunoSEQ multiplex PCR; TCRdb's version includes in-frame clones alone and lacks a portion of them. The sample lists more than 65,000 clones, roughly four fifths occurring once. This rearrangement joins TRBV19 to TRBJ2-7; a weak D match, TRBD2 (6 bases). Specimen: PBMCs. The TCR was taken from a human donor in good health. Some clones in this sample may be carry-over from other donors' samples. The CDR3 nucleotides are TGTGCCAGTAGTATGCGGGGTCCTGGGGAGCAGTACTTC. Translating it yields CASSMRGPGEQYF.